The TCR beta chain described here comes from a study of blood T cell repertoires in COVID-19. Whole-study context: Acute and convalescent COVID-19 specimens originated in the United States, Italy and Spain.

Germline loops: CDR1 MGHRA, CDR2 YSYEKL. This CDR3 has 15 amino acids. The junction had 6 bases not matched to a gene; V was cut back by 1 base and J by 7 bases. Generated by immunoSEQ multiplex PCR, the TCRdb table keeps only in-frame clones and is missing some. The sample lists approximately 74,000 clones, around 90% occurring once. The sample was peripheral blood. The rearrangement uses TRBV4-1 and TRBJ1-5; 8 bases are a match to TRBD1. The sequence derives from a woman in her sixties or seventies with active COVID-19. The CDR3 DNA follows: TGCGCCAGCAGCCAAGGGGGACAGGCCTGGCAGCCCCAGCATTTT. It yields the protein CASSQGGQAWQPQHF.